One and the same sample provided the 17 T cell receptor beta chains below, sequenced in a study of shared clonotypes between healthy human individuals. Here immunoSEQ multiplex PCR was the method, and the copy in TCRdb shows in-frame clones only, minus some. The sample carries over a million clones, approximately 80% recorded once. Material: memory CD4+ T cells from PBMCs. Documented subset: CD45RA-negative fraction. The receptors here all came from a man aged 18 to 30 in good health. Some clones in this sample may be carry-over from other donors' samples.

CDR3: CASTRTSGSYEQYF. In DNA form, the CDR3 reads TGTGCCAGCACTAGGACTAGCGGGAGTTACGAGCAGTACTTC. This chain uses TRBV5-6 with TRBJ2-7, with 13 nucleotides matching TRBD2. V trimming: 6 bases; J trimming: 4 bases; junction bases outside the gene matches: 4. The CDR3 is made up of 14 amino acids. The germline V gene has CDR1 SGHDT and CDR2 YYEEEE.

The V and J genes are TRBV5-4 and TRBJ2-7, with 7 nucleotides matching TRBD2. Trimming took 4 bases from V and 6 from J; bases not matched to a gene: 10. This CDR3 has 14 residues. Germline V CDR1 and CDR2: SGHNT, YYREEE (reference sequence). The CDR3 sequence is CASSPGGTFFEQYF. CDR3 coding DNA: TGTGCCAGCAGCCCCGGGGGGACTTTTTTCGAGCAGTACTTC.

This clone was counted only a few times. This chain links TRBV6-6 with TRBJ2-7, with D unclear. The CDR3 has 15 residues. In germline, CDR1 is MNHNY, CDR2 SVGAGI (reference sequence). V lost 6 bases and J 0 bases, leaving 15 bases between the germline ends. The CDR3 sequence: CASRPRAVSSYEQYF. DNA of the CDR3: TGTGCCAGCAGGCCCCGGGCCGTGAGCTCCTACGAGCAGTACTTC.

Here the CDR3 DNA reads TGTGCCAGCAGCACAGGACTAGCGGGAGTCATTGAGCAGTTCTTC. Residues: CASSTGLAGVIEQFF. The chain is built from TRBV7-6 and TRBJ2-1, with 13 bases matching TRBD2. The germline V gene has CDR1 SGHVS and CDR2 FNYEAQ. The ends lost 5 bases at V and 9 bases at J; junction bases unmatched: 7. This CDR3 region has 15 residues.

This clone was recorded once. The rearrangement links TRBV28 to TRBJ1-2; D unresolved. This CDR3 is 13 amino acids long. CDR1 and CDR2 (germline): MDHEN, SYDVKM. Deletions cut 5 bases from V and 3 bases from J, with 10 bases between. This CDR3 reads CASSPVLYYGYTF. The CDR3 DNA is TGTGCCAGCAGTCCCGTCCTCTACTATGGCTACACCTTC.

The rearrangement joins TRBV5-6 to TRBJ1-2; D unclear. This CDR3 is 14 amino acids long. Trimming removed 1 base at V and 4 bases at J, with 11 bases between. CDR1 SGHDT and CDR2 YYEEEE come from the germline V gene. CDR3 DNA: TGTGCCAGCAGCTTGAGGGCGGGGTCCTATGGCTACACCTTC. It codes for CASSLRAGSYGYTF.

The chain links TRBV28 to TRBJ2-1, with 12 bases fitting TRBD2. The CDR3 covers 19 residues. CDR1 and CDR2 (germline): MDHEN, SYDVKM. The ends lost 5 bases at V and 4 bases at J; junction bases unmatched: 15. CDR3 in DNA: TGTGCCAGCAGTCCGATAGATATCCTAGCGGGAGGGAAGTACAATGAGCAGTTCTTC. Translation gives CASSPIDILAGGKYNEQFF.

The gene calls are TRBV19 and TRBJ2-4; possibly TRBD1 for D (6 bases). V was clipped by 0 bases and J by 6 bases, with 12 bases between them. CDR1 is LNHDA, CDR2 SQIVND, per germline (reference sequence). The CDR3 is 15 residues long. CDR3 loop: CASSIESSDRNIQYF. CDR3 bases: TGTGCCAGTAGTATAGAATCGTCGGACAGAAACATTCAGTACTTC. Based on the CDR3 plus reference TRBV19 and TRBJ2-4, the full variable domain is DGGITQSPKYLFRKEGQNVTLSCEQNLNHDAMYWYRQDPGQGLRLIYYSQIVNDFQKGDIAEGYSVSREKKESFPLTVTSAQKNPTAFYLCASSIESSDRNIQYFGAGTRLSVL.

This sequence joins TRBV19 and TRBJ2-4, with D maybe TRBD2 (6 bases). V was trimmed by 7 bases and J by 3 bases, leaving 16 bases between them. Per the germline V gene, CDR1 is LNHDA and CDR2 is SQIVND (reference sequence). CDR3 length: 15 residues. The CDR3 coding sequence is TGTGCCAGTACCCAACGGGCTAGCGACAAAAACATTCAGTACTTC. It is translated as CASTQRASDKNIQYF. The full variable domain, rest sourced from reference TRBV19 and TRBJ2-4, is DGGITQSPKYLFRKEGQNVTLSCEQNLNHDAMYWYRQDPGQGLRLIYYSQIVNDFQKGDIAEGYSVSREKKESFPLTVTSAQKNPTAFYLCASTQRASDKNIQYFGAGTRLSVL.

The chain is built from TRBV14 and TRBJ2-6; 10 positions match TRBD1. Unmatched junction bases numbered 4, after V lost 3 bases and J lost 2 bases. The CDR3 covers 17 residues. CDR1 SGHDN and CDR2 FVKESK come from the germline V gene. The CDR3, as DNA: TGTGCCAGCAGCCAGTTGGGACAGGGGCCTGGGGCCAACGTCCTGACTTTC. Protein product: CASSQLGQGPGANVLTF.

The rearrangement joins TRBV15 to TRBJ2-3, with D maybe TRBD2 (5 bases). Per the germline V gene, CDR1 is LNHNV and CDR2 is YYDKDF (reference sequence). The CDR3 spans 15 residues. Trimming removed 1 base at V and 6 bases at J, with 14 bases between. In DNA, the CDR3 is TGTGCCACCAGCAGAGCGTTGAGCTCGGGGGATACGCAGTATTTT. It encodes CATSRALSSGDTQYF.

Written as DNA, the CDR3 is TGTGCCAGCAGCTTAGAACGGGGGTACGAGCAGTACTTC. Its translation: CASSLERGYEQYF. The chain joins TRBV5-6 to TRBJ2-7; TRBD2 is a possible D gene (6 bases). CDR1 is SGHDT and CDR2 is YYEEEE in the germline V gene. The CDR3 extends over 13 amino acids. Trimming pared 2 bases from V and 4 bases from J, leaving 10 bases between.

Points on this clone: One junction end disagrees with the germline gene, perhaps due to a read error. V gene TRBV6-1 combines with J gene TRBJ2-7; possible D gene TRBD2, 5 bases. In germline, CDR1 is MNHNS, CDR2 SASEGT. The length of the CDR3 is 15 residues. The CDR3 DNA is TGTGCCAGCAGGGCCGACCAGACAACCAGCGGTAATGGACCCTTC. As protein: CASRADQTTSGNGPF.

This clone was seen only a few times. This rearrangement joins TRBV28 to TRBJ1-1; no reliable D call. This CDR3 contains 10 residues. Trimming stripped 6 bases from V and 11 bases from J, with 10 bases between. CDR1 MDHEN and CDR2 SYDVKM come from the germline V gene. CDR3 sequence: CASSRRFAFF. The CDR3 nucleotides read TGTGCCAGCAGCAGGCGTTTTGCTTTCTTT.

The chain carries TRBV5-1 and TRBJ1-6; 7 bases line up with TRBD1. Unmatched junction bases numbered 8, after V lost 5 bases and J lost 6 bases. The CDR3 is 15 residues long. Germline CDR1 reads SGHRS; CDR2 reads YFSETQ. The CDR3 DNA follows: TGCGCCAGCAGGCTGTCCCCAGGGGGTAATTCACCCCTCCACTTT. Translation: CASRLSPGGNSPLHF.

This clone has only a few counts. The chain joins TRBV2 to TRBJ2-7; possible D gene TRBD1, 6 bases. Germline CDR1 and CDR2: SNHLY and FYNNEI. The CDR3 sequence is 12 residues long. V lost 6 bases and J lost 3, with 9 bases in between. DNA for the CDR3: TGTGCCAGCAGCAGGACAGTCTACGAGCAGTACTTC. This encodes CASSRTVYEQYF.

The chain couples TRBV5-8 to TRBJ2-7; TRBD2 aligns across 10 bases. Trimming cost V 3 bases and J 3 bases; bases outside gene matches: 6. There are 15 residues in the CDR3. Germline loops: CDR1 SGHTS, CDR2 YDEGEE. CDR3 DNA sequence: TGTGCCAGCAGCTCAACTAGCGGGATAGGCTACGAGCAGTACTTC. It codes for CASSSTSGIGYEQYF.